The clone carrying this T cell receptor (beta chain) was seen once. The sample has other DNA sequences that encode this CDR3 too. Germline CDR1 is SGHDN and CDR2 is FVKESK. The V and J ends lost 5 bases and 2 bases respectively, with 9 bases between them. The CDR3 is 13 amino acids. The data are from a study of blood T cell repertoires in COVID-19. Study details: The analysed material was cDNA or gDNA that came from T cells, B-cell-depleted T cells, or PBMCs.

Here immunoSEQ multiplex PCR was the method, and the copy in TCRdb shows in-frame clones only, minus some. The repertoire holds roughly 220,000 clones, around 87% seen once, with more than 2.5% in the top ten. The receptor's source is a man aged 60-69 years with acute or convalescent COVID-19. The genes are TRBV14 and TRBJ1-1, with a weak D call TRBD1 (5 bases). Specimen: peripheral blood. The chain's CDR3 is CASSVGGNTEAFF. The DNA of the CDR3 is TGTGCCAGCAGCGTCGGGGGAAACACTGAAGCTTTCTTT.